This T cell receptor beta chain was recovered during a study of blood T cell repertoires in COVID-19. About the research overall: The samples span acute and convalescent COVID-19 from the United States, Italy and Spain. In each case, the material was cDNA or gDNA derived from T cells, B-cell-depleted T cells, or PBMCs.

The germline V gene has CDR1 SQVTM and CDR2 ANQGSEA. The V gene lost 4 bases and the J gene lost 6 bases, with 13 bases spanning the gap. The CDR3 loop spans 12 amino acids. Authors' processing steps: Researchers report that nucleated cell counts were estimated from reference gene primer amplification. The assay was immunoSEQ multiplex PCR, and TCRdb's table has in-frame clones only and misses some. V and J calls and clone size come straight from that table; D and trimming were deduced from the DNA. This table holds about 190,000 clones, around four fifths found once. The chain couples TRBV29-1 to TRBJ2-7; D call uncertain. The sample comprised peripheral blood. The source is a human donor in a cohort sampled during active COVID-19. The CDR3 reads CSVGSSTSEQYF. In nucleotides, the CDR3 is TGCAGCGTTGGAAGTTCTACTTCCGAGCAGTACTTC.